This is a list of T cell receptor beta chains from one sample in a study of blood T cell repertoires in COVID-19. Generated by immunoSEQ multiplex PCR, the TCRdb table keeps only in-frame clones and is missing some. The data show 220,000 or so clones, about 91% seen once. The specimen was PBMCs or T cells enriched from blood (not recorded which). The receptor source for this set is a woman aged 45 to 65 with acute COVID-19. Each CDR3 is given with its conserved first and last residue. The D gene is left open where the match is weak. Some rows mark clone size as missing; the rest say once, few, many or name a class of expanded clone.

clone_size	d_call	v_call	j_call	cdr3_aa	cdr3_nt
once	.	TRBV7-9	TRBJ1-5	CASSLDIQPQHF	TGTGCCAGCAGCTTAGACATCCAGCCCCAGCATTTT
.	TRBD1	TRBV9	TRBJ1-3	CASSSRGLPGNTIYF	TGTGCCAGCAGCTCCAGGGGGCTCCCTGGAAACACCATATATTTT
.	.	TRBV27	TRBJ1-2	CASSLSAVYGYTF	TGTGCCAGCAGTTTATCGGCGGTCTATGGCTACACCTTC
.	TRBD2	TRBV6-1	TRBJ2-5	CASSEGLAGKETQYF	TGTGCCAGCAGTGAGGGACTAGCGGGAAAAGAGACCCAGTACTTC
.	TRBD1	TRBV5-4	TRBJ2-5	CASSKITGEETQYF	TGTGCCAGCAGCAAAATTACAGGGGAAGAGACCCAGTACTTC
.	TRBD2	TRBV5-1	TRBJ2-5	CASSPGRGGETQYF	TGCGCCAGCAGCCCCGGGAGGGGTGGTGAGACCCAGTACTTC
.	.	TRBV28	TRBJ2-2	CASLPGGYTGELFF	TGTGCCAGCCTACCTGGCGGTTACACCGGGGAGCTGTTTTTT
.	.	TRBV6-2/TRBV6-3	TRBJ2-2	CASSYWGRNTGELFF	TGTGCCAGCAGTTACTGGGGCAGGAACACCGGGGAGCTGTTTTTT
few	TRBD1	TRBV6-5	TRBJ1-1	CASSPQGGKTEAFF	TGTGCCAGCAGTCCACAGGGGGGAAAGACTGAAGCTTTCTTT
.	TRBD1	TRBV28	TRBJ2-3	CASSLQGASIDTQYF	TGTGCCAGCAGTTTACAGGGGGCGAGTATAGATACGCAGTATTTT
.	TRBD1	TRBV3-1/TRBV3-2	TRBJ1-2	CASSLRGQGPGYTF	TGTGCCAGCAGCCTCCGGGGACAGGGGCCTGGCTACACCTTC
.	.	TRBV27	TRBJ2-7	CASRGGGYEQYF	TGTGCCAGCCGGGGTGGGGGGTACGAGCAGTACTTC
.	.	TRBV6-1	TRBJ2-2	CASSDWSRGRNTGELFF	TGTGCCAGCAGTGATTGGTCGCGGGGTCGCAACACCGGGGAGCTGTTTTTT
once	.	TRBV9	TRBJ2-7	CASSVAQGEQYF	TGTGCCAGCAGCGTAGCCCAGGGTGAGCAGTACTTC
once	TRBD1	TRBV30	TRBJ1-5	CAWSPGTGSQPQHF	TGTGCCTGGAGTCCCGGGACAGGGTCTCAGCCCCAGCATTTT
.	.	TRBV28	TRBJ1-1	CASSSHSSRGYTEAFF	TGTGCCAGCAGTTCCCACTCTTCCAGGGGTTACACTGAAGCTTTCTTT
.	.	TRBV6-5	TRBJ1-2	CASSSRDSFGYTF	TGTGCCAGCAGTTCCAGGGACTCATTTGGCTACACCTTC
.	.	TRBV29-1	TRBJ1-2	CSGEELYGYTF	TGCAGCGGCGAGGAGTTGTACGGCTACACCTTC
.	.	TRBV21-1	TRBJ2-7	CASSKDRLAGKDFGYEQYF	TGTGCCAGCAGCAAAGACCGACTAGCGGGAAAGGATTTTGGATACGAGCAGTACTTC
.	TRBD1	TRBV7-6	TRBJ2-3	CASSLGTGKTDTQYF	TGTGCCAGCAGCTTAGGGACAGGGAAAACAGATACGCAGTATTTT
.	TRBD2	TRBV28	TRBJ2-1	CASSTRREPGRTGGPNEQFF	TGTGCCAGCAGTACGCGCCGGGAGCCAGGGCGGACGGGAGGGCCGAATGAGCAGTTCTTC
.	.	TRBV5-1	TRBJ2-1	CASSLGGNEQFF	TGCGCCAGCAGCTTGGGAGGGAATGAGCAGTTCTTC
.	TRBD1	TRBV28	TRBJ1-1	CASAREDRVNTEAFF	TGTGCCAGCGCTAGAGAGGACAGGGTGAACACTGAAGCTTTCTTT
.	TRBD1	TRBV19	TRBJ1-3	CASSSQGARNTIYF	TGTGCCAGTAGCTCACAGGGGGCGAGAAACACCATATATTTT
.	TRBD1	TRBV5-1	TRBJ2-3	CASSLGGTVATQYF	TGCGCCAGCAGCTTGGGTGGGACAGTGGCTACGCAGTATTTT
few	TRBD2	TRBV19	TRBJ2-3	CASSHQGLAVDTQYF	TGTGCCAGTAGTCACCAGGGACTAGCGGTAGATACGCAGTATTTT
.	.	TRBV21-1	TRBJ2-5	CASRKGLAGEETQYF	TGTGCCAGCAGGAAAGGGCTAGCGGGGGAAGAGACCCAGTACTTC
.	TRBD1	TRBV5-1	TRBJ2-7	CASSLTVGTGSEQYF	TGCGCCAGCAGCTTGACGGTCGGGACAGGGTCCGAGCAGTACTTC
.	TRBD2	TRBV11-2	TRBJ2-1	CASSLETGGRNEQFF	TGTGCCAGCAGCTTAGAAACGGGAGGGCGAAATGAGCAGTTCTTC
.	.	TRBV2	TRBJ2-3	CASTYTDTQYF	TGTGCCAGCACTTACACAGATACGCAGTATTTT
.	.	TRBV29-1	TRBJ2-7	CSVTVSAYEQYF	TGCAGCGTGACAGTTTCCGCCTACGAGCAGTACTTC
.	.	TRBV5-8	TRBJ2-2	CASSLEARVRDTGELFF	TGTGCCAGCAGCTTGGAGGCGAGGGTTCGGGACACCGGGGAGCTGTTTTTT
.	TRBD2	TRBV5-1	TRBJ2-1	CASSSSGSTNEQFF	TGCGCCAGCAGCTCAAGCGGGAGTACGAATGAGCAGTTCTTC
.	TRBD1	TRBV18	TRBJ2-1	CASSVTGGNEQFF	TGTGCCAGCTCAGTCACAGGGGGGAATGAGCAGTTCTTC
.	TRBD1	TRBV3-1/TRBV3-2	TRBJ1-4	CASTPDRTGTGGLGEKLFF	TGTGCCAGCACCCCCGACAGGACCGGGACAGGGGGCTTGGGTGAAAAACTGTTTTTT
.	TRBD2	TRBV25-1	TRBJ2-5	CASSPSGRAWVTQYF	TGTGCCAGCAGTCCTAGCGGGAGGGCCTGGGTGACCCAGTACTTC
.	.	TRBV7-9	TRBJ1-2	CASSPGNYGYTF	TGTGCCAGCAGCCCCGGTAACTATGGCTACACCTTC
few	TRBD2	TRBV27	TRBJ2-1	CASRGFGTSGNEQFF	TGTGCCAGCAGGGGATTTGGGACTAGCGGCAATGAGCAGTTCTTC
.	.	TRBV27	TRBJ1-5	CASSLFGGTQPQHF	TGTGCCAGCAGTTTATTTGGGGGCACTCAGCCCCAGCATTTT
.	TRBD1	TRBV30	TRBJ1-4	CAWDPGTGKTNEKLFF	TGTGCCTGGGACCCCGGGACAGGGAAAACTAATGAAAAACTGTTTTTT
.	.	TRBV9	TRBJ1-1	CASSVGWAGSEAFF	TGTGCCAGCAGCGTAGGGTGGGCTGGTAGTGAAGCTTTCTTT
.	.	TRBV6-4	TRBJ2-1	CASSLAASSYNEQFF	TGTGCCAGCAGTTTAGCGGCCAGCTCCTACAATGAGCAGTTCTTC
.	.	TRBV9	TRBJ2-1	CASSVQLDNNEQFF	TGTGCCAGCAGCGTACAGCTCGACAACAATGAGCAGTTCTTC
.	TRBD2	TRBV6-5	TRBJ2-7	CASSRTSGNEQYF	TGTGCCAGCAGTAGGACTAGCGGGAACGAGCAGTACTTC
.	.	TRBV27	TRBJ1-2	CASSFTGKSGYTF	TGTGCCAGCAGTTTTACAGGGAAATCTGGCTACACCTTC
few	TRBD1	TRBV30	TRBJ1-6	CAWGASDREFSPLHF	TGTGCCTGGGGCGCTTCGGACAGGGAATTTTCACCCCTCCACTTT
.	.	TRBV6-1	TRBJ1-1	CASSEGRVPNTEAFF	TGTGCCAGCAGTGAGGGCAGGGTCCCTAACACTGAAGCTTTCTTT
.	TRBD1	TRBV7-9	TRBJ1-2	CASSFTGTGGGYTF	TGTGCCAGCAGCTTTACCGGGACAGGAGGCGGCTACACCTTC
.	TRBD2	TRBV5-4	TRBJ2-7	CASSSRDYYEQYF	TGTGCCAGCAGCAGCCGGGACTACTACGAGCAGTACTTC
few	TRBD1	TRBV12-5	TRBJ1-5	CASGLVVRQGLRGSYSNQPQHF	TGTGCTAGTGGTTTGGTAGTTCGACAGGGACTGAGGGGATCATATAGCAATCAGCCCCAGCATTTT
.	TRBD1	TRBV12-3/TRBV12-4	TRBJ2-1	CASRQGANNEQFF	TGTGCCAGCAGACAGGGGGCGAATAATGAGCAGTTCTTC
.	.	TRBV18	TRBJ2-5	CASSQRLPDGGWQETQYF	TGTGCCAGCTCACAAAGACTCCCGGACGGGGGATGGCAAGAGACCCAGTACTTC
.	.	TRBV2	TRBJ1-2	CASRDSLDLLNYGYTF	TGTGCCAGCAGGGACAGCCTGGACCTCTTGAACTATGGCTACACCTTC
few	TRBD1	TRBV10-3	TRBJ1-1	CAISSGQGGTEAFF	TGTGCCATCAGCTCCGGACAGGGAGGCACTGAAGCTTTCTTT
.	TRBD1	TRBV7-9	TRBJ2-2	CASSSSQGGNTGELFF	TGTGCCAGCAGCTCCTCTCAAGGGGGCAACACCGGGGAGCTGTTTTTT
.	TRBD1	TRBV18	TRBJ2-1	CASSPDRVYNEQFF	TGTGCCAGCTCACCGGACAGGGTCTACAATGAGCAGTTCTTC
.	TRBD2	TRBV15	TRBJ2-5	CATSRRHLAGGPGETQYF	TGTGCCACCAGCAGACGCCATCTAGCGGGAGGGCCCGGCGAGACCCAGTACTTC
.	.	TRBV7-9	TRBJ1-1	CASSLEGDRAFF	TGTGCCAGCAGCTTAGAGGGGGATCGGGCTTTCTTT